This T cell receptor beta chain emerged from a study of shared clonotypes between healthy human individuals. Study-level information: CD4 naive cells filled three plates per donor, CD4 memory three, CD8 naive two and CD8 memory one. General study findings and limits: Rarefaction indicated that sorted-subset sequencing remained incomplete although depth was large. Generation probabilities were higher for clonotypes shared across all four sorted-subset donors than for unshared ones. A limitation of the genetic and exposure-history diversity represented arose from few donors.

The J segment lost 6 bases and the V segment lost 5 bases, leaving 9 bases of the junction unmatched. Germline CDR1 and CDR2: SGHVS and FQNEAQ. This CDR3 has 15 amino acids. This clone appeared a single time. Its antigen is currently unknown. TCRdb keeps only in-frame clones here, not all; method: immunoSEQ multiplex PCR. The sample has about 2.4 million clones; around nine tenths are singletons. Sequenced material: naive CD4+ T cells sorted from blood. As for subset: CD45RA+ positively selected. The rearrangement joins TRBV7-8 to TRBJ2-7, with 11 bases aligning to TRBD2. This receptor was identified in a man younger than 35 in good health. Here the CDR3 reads CASSRTSGSGGEQYF. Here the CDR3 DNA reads TGTGCCAGCAGCCGTACTAGCGGGAGTGGCGGCGAGCAGTACTTC.